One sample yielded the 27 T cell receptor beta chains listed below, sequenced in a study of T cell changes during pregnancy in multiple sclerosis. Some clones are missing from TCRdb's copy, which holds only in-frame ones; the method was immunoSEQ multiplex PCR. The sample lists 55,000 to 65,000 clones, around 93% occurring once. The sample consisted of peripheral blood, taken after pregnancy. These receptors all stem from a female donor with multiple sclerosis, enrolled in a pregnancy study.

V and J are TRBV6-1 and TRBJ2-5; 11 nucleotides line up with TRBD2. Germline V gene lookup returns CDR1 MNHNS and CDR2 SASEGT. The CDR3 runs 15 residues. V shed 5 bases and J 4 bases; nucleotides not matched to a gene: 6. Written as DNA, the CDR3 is TGTGCCAGCAGTACCGGGACTAGCGGCGGAGAGACCCAGTACTTC. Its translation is CASSTGTSGGETQYF.

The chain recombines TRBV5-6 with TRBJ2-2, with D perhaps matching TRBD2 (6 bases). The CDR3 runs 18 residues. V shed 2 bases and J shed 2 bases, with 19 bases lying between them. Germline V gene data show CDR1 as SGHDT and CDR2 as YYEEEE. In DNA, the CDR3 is TGTGCCAGCAGCTTTCGGGGGACTGTACCGATAAACACCGGGGAGCTGTTTTTT. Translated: CASSFRGTVPINTGELFF.

The CDR3 here is CSVKPGQLAKNIQYF. CDR3 nucleotide sequence: TGCAGCGTAAAACCGGGACAGCTAGCCAAAAACATTCAGTACTTC. V and J are TRBV29-1 and TRBJ2-4; 7 nucleotides agree with TRBD1. The J segment lost 0 bases and the V segment lost 6 bases, leaving 8 bases of the junction unmatched. This CDR3 is 15 amino acids long. Germline loops: CDR1 SQVTM, CDR2 ANQGSEA.

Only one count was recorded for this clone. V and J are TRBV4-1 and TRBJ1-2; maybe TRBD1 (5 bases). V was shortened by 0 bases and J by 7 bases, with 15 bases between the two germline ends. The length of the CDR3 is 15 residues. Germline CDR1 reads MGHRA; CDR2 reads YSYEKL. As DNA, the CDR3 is TGCGCCAGCAGCCAAGATTTCAGGGCCGTGGGTGGCTACACCTTC. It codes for CASSQDFRAVGGYTF.

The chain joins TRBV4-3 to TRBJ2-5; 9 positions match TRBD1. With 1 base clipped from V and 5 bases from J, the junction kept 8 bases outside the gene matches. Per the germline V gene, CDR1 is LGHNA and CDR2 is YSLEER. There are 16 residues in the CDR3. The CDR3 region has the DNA TGCGCCAGCAGCCAAGGCCCGGGACAGGGAGGGGAGACCCAGTACTTC. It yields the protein CASSQGPGQGGETQYF.

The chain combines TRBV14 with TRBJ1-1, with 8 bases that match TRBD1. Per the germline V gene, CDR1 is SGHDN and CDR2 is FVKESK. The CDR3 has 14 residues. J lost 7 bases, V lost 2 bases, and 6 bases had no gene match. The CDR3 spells CASSQFRGLGEAFF. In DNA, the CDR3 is TGTGCCAGCAGCCAATTCAGGGGGCTAGGTGAAGCTTTCTTT.

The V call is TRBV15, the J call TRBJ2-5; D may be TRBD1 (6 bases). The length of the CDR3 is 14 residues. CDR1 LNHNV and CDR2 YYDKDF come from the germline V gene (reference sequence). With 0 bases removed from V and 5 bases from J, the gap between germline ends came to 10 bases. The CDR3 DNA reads TGTGCCACCAGCAGAGATAGGCAGGGGGAGACCCAGTACTTC. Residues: CATSRDRQGETQYF.

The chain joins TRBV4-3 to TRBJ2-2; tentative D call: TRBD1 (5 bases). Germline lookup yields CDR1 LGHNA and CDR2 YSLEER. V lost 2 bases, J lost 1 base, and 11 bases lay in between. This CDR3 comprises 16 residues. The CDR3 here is CASSQRQGGNTGELFF. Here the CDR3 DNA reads TGCGCCAGCAGCCAACGGCAGGGTGGGAACACCGGGGAGCTGTTTTTT.

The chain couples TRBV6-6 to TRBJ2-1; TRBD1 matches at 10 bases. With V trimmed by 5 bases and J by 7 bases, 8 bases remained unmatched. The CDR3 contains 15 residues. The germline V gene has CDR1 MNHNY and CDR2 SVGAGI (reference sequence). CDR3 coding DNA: TGTGCCAGCAGTATCCGGGACAGGGGTCAAAATGAGCAGTTCTTC. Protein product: CASSIRDRGQNEQFF.

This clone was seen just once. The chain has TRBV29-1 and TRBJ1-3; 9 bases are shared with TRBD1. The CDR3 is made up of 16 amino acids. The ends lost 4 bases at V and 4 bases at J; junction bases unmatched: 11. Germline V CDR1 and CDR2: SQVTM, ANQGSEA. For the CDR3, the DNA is TGCAGCGTTGTAACGAACAGGGGGCATTCCGGAAACACCATATATTTT. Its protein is CSVVTNRGHSGNTIYF.

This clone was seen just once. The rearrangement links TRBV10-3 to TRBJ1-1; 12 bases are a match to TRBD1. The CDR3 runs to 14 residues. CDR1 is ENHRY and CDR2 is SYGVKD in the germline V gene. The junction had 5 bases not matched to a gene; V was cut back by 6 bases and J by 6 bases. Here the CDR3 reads CAIRGQGAVAEAFF. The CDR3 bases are TGTGCCATCAGGGGACAGGGGGCAGTTGCTGAAGCTTTCTTT.

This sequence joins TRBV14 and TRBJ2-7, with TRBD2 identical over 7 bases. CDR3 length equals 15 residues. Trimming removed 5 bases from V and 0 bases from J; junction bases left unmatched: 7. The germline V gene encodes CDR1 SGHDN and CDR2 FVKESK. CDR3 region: CASSKKRGSSYEQYF. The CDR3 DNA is TGTGCCAGCAGCAAAAAACGCGGGAGCTCCTACGAGCAGTACTTC.

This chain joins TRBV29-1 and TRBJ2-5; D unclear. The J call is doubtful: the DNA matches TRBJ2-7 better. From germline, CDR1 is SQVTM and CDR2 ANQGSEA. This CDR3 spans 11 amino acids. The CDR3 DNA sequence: TGCAGCGTTGCCGCGGACTACGAGCAGTACTTC. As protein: CSVAADYEQYF.

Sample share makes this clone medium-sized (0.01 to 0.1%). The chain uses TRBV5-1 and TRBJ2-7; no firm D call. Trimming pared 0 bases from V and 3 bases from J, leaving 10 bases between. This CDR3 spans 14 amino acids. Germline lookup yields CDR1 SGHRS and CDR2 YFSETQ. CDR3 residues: CASSLGAISYEQYF. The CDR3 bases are TGCGCCAGCAGCTTGGGGGCGATCAGCTACGAGCAGTACTTC. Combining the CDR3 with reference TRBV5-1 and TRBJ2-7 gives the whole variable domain KAGVTQTPRYLIKTRGQQVTLSCSPISGHRSVSWYQQTPGQGLQFLFEYFSETQRNKGNFPGRFSGRQFSNSRSEMNVSTLELGDSALYLCASSLGAISYEQYFGPGTRLTVT.

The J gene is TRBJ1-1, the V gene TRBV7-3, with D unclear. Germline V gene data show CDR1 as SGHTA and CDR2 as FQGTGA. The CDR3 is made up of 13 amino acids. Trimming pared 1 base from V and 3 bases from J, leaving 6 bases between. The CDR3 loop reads CASSLNWYTEAFF. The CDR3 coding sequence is TGTGCCAGCAGCTTAAACTGGTACACTGAAGCTTTCTTT. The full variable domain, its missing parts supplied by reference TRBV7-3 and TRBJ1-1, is GAGVSQTPSNKVTEKGKYVELRCDPISGHTALYWYRQSLGQGPEFLIYFQGTGAADDSGLPNDRFFAVRPEGSVSTLKIQRTERGDSAVYLCASSLNWYTEAFFGQGTRLTVV.

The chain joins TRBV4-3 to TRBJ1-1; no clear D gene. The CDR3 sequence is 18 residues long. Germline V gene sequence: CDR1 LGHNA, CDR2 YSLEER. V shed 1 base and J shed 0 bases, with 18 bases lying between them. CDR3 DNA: TGCGCCAGCAGCCAAGGGGTGGTGTCGGCGGTTATGAACACTGAAGCTTTCTTT. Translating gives CASSQGVVSAVMNTEAFF.

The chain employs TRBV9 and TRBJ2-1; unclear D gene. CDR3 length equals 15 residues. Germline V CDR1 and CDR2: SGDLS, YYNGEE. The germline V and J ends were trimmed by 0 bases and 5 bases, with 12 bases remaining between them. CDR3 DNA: TGTGCCAGCAGCGTAGGCCTAGGTTTAAACAATGAGCAGTTCTTC. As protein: CASSVGLGLNNEQFF.

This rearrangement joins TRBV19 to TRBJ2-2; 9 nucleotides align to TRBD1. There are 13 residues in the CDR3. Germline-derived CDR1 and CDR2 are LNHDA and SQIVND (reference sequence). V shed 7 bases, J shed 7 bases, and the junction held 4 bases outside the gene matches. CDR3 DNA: TGTGCCAGTACCGGACAGGGGATCGGGGAGCTGTTTTTT. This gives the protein CASTGQGIGELFF.

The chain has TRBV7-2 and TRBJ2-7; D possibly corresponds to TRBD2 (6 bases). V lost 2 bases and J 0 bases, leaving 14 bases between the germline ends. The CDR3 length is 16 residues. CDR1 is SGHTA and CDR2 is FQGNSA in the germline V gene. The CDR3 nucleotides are TGTGCCAGCAGCTTACGGGGACTGGGAAACTCCTACGAGCAGTACTTC. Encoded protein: CASSLRGLGNSYEQYF.

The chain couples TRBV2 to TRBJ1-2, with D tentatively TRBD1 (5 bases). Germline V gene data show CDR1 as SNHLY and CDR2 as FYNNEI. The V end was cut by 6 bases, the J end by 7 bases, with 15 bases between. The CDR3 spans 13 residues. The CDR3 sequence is CASSRGQSGGYTF. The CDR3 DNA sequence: TGTGCCAGCAGCCGCGGACAATCCGGTGGCTACACCTTC.

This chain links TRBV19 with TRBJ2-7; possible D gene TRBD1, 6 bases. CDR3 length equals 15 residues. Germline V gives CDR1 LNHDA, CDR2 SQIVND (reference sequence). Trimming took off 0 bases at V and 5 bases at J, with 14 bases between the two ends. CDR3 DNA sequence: TGTGCCAGTAGTATAGATCTGTTACAGGGTAACGAGCAGTACTTC. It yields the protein CASSIDLLQGNEQYF.

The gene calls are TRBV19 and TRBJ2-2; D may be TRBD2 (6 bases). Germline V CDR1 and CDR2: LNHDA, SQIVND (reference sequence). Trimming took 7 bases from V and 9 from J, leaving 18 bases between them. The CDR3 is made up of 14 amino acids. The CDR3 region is CASNSRRAYRELFF. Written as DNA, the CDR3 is TGTGCCAGTAACAGCCGGAGGGCCTATCGGGAGCTGTTTTTT.

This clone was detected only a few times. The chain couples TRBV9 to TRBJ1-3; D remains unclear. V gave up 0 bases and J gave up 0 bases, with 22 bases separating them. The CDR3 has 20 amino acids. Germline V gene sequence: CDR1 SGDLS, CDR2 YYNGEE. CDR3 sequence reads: CASSVEAGIAVLSSGNTIYF. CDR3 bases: TGTGCCAGCAGCGTAGAAGCTGGGATAGCGGTATTGTCCTCTGGAAACACCATATATTTT.

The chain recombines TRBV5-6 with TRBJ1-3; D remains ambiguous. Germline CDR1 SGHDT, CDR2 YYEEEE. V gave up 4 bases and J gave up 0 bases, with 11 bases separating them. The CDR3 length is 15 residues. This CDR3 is CASSPAGFSGNTIYF. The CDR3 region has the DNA TGTGCCAGCAGCCCCGCCGGGTTCTCTGGAAACACCATATATTTT.

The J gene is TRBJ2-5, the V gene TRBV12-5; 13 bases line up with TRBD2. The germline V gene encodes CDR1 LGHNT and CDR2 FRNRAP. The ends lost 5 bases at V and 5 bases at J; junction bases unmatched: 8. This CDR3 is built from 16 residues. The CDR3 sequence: CASGAGLAGVAETQYF. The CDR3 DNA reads TGTGCTAGTGGTGCTGGACTAGCGGGAGTAGCGGAGACCCAGTACTTC. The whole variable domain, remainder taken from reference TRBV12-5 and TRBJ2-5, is DARVTQTPRHKVTEMGQEVTMRCQPILGHNTVFWYRQTMMQGLELLAYFRNRAPLDDSGMPKDRFSAEMPDATLATLKIQPSEPRDSAVYFCASGAGLAGVAETQYFGPGTRLLVL.

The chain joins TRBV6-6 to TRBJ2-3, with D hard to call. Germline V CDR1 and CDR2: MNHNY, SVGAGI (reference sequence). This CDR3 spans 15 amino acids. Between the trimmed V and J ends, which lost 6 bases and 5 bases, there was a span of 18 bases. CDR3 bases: TGTGCCAGCAGCCCAGAGGTGATAGCTGGAGATACGCAGTATTTT. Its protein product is CASSPEVIAGDTQYF.

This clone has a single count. The CDR3 coding sequence is TGTGCCAGCAGCTTAGGCGGGAGGGAAAACGAGCAGTACTTC. It translates to CASSLGGRENEQYF. This chain joins TRBV7-9 and TRBJ2-7; 9 bases are shared with TRBD2. CDR1 SEHNR and CDR2 FQNEAQ come from the germline V gene (reference sequence). The CDR3 totals 14 residues. V shed 1 base and J 5 bases; nucleotides not matched to a gene: 3.